These 21 T cell receptor beta chains were all obtained from the same sample, sequenced in a study of type 1 and type 2 diabetes patients. The PCR template was genomic DNA. Multiplex PCR with 30 forward and 13 reverse primers amplified the TCR beta CDR3. TCRdb fed the multiplex PCR reads into MiXCR, producing one record per CDR3 protein. The sample yields 280,000 or so distinct CDR3 sequences, 47% seen once. Sequencing was performed on peripheral blood mononuclear cells (PBMCs). The receptors derive from a man younger than 30 with type 2 diabetes.

The chain recombines TRBV15 with TRBJ1-2, with D perhaps TRBD1 (6 bases). From germline, CDR1 is LNHNV and CDR2 YYDKDF (reference sequence). The length of the CDR3 is 16 residues. Trimming removed 2 bases from V and 8 bases from J, with 21 bases in between. This CDR3 reads CATSRTWDTAFEGYTF. The CDR3 DNA sequence: TGTGCCACCAGCAGAACCTGGGACACGGCTTTCGAGGGCTACACCTTC.

The V and J genes are TRBV28 and TRBJ1-1, with D possibly TRBD1 on 5 matching bases. V was trimmed by 5 bases and J by 11 bases, leaving 12 bases between them. Germline lookup yields CDR1 MDHEN and CDR2 SYDVKM. The CDR3 consists of 11 residues. The CDR3 nucleotides read TGTGCCAGCAGTCCCGTCGGGGGGGCTTTCTTT. Its translation is CASSPVGGAFF. Full variable domain (missing parts from reference TRBV28 and TRBJ1-1): DVKVTQSSRYLVKRTGEKVFLECVQDMDHENMFWYRQDPGLGLRLIYFSYDVKMKEKGDIPEGYSVSREKKERFSLILESASTNQTSMYLCASSPVGGAFFGQGTRLTVV.

A few counts support this clonotype. The chain links TRBV7-2 to TRBJ2-1, with D uncertain. Deletions cut 1 base from V and 8 bases from J, with 9 bases between. The CDR3 spans 13 residues. Germline V gives CDR1 SGHTA, CDR2 FQGNSA. The CDR3 region has the DNA TGTGCCAGCAGCTTAGATAATGGACATGAGCAGTTCTTC. Translated, it gives CASSLDNGHEQFF.

The chain uses TRBV12-3 or TRBV12-4 and TRBJ1-5; TRBD1 matches at 8 bases. The CDR3 length is 17 residues. With 3 bases clipped from V and 7 bases from J, the junction kept 14 bases outside the gene matches. CDR3 sequence reads: CASSFRQGKTGRQPQHF. The CDR3 DNA follows: TGTGCCAGCAGTTTCCGACAGGGGAAAACTGGGAGACAGCCCCAGCATTTT.

This clonotype was seen more than once but under ten times. The chain has TRBV7-2 and TRBJ2-3, with D possibly being TRBD1 (5 bases). The length of the CDR3 is 18 residues. V lost 1 base to trimming and J lost 3 bases, with 20 bases between them. Germline V gene sequence: CDR1 SGHTA, CDR2 FQGNSA. The CDR3 sequence is CASSLDRPSTDWTDTQYF. The CDR3 DNA is TGTGCCAGCAGCTTAGATCGGCCCTCGACAGATTGGACAGATACGCAGTATTTT.

This clonotype has more than one count but fewer than ten. The CDR3 DNA reads TGTGCCAGCCGTCACCGGCGGGATAATATCAATGAGCAGTTCTTC. It encodes CASRHRRDNINEQFF. The chain has TRBV2 and TRBJ2-1; the D gene is possibly TRBD2 (6 bases). Trimming removed 8 bases from V and 6 bases from J, with 20 bases in between. The CDR3 has 15 amino acids. From germline, CDR1 is SNHLY and CDR2 FYNNEI.

This clonotype was seen only once. V is TRBV27 and J is TRBJ2-7; D gene ambiguous. Trimming cost V 4 bases and J 6 bases, with 1 base left between them. The CDR3 is 9 residues long. Germline V gene lookup returns CDR1 MNHEY and CDR2 SMNVEV (reference sequence). CDR3 DNA sequence: TGTGCCAGCAGTTGCGAGCAGTACTTC. Translation gives CASSCEQYF.

A remark on this clonotype: As the CDR3 is not closed by the conserved phenylalanine or tryptophan, this likely results from a read error. The chain has TRBV10-3 and TRBJ1-5; D might be TRBD1 (5 bases). Trimming removed 0 bases at V and 5 bases at J, with 11 bases between. Germline-derived CDR1 and CDR2 are ENHRY and SYGVKD. The CDR3 totals 15 residues. The CDR3 coding sequence is TGTGCCATCAGTGAGTCGAGTCTCAGGGATCAGCCCCAGCATCTT. This encodes CAISESSLRDQPQHL.

The gene calls are TRBV29-1 and TRBJ2-5, with unresolved D. V was shortened by 5 bases and J by 6 bases, with 10 bases between the two germline ends. CDR3 size: 11 residues. CDR1 and CDR2 (germline): SQVTM, ANQGSEA. This CDR3 is CSVNDVKTQYF. DNA for the CDR3: TGCAGCGTTAATGACGTCAAGACCCAGTACTTC. The whole variable domain, filled in from reference TRBV29-1 and TRBJ2-5, reads SAVISQKPSRDICQRGTSLTIQCQVDSQVTMMFWYRQQPGQSLTLIATANQGSEATYESGFVIDKFPISRPNLTFSTLTVSNMSPEDSSIYLCSVNDVKTQYFGPGTRLLVL.

Many counts were recorded for this clonotype. The rearrangement uses TRBV15 and TRBJ1-4; no clear D. Germline V gene data show CDR1 as LNHNV and CDR2 as YYDKDF (reference sequence). The CDR3 contains 14 residues. The V and J ends lost 4 bases and 4 bases respectively, with 10 bases between them. The CDR3 DNA is TGTGCCACCAGCACAAGACGGGATAATGAAAAACTGTTTTTT. It translates to CATSTRRDNEKLFF. The full variable domain, rest sourced from reference TRBV15 and TRBJ1-4, is DAMVIQNPRYQVTQFGKPVTLSCSQTLNHNVMYWYQQKSSQAPKLLFHYYDKDFNNEADTPDNFQSRRPNTSFCFLDIRSPGLGDTAMYLCATSTRRDNEKLFFGSGTQLSVL.

This rearrangement joins TRBV7-9 to TRBJ2-5; the D gene is possibly TRBD2 (5 bases). The CDR3 runs 17 residues. Germline CDR1 and CDR2: SEHNR and FQNEAQ (reference sequence). Trimming left V 3 bases short and J 5 bases short, with 22 bases between. The CDR3 protein is CASSLISGTPLGETQYF. Written as DNA, the CDR3 is TGTGCCAGCAGCTTGATAAGCGGAACACCTCTGGGGGAGACCCAGTACTTC.

The V call is TRBV7-7, the J call TRBJ2-7; a possible D gene is TRBD2 (5 bases). This CDR3 region has 15 residues. Trimming removed 5 bases at V and 2 bases at J, with 16 bases between. Germline V gene lookup returns CDR1 SSHAT and CDR2 FNYEAQ (reference sequence). The CDR3 region has the DNA TGTGCCAGCAGCGCTAGGAGGAGGCCACCCTACGAGCAGTACTTC. Translating it yields CASSARRRPPYEQYF.

This clonotype was observed a handful of times. This CDR3 is CAPEPGQGAGETQYF. DNA of the CDR3: TGTGCCCCCGAACCGGGACAGGGGGCTGGGGAGACCCAGTACTTC. V and J are TRBV10-3 and TRBJ2-5; 12 nucleotides agree with TRBD1. The CDR3 spans 15 residues. V was pared by 11 bases and J by 5 bases, with 12 bases of the junction left unmatched. Germline values: CDR1 ENHRY, CDR2 SYGVKD.

This chain links TRBV4-1 with TRBJ2-1; 8 positions match TRBD2. The CDR3 runs 17 residues. In germline, CDR1 is MGHRA, CDR2 YSYEKL. The J segment lost 9 bases and the V segment lost 1 base, leaving 14 bases of the junction unmatched. For the CDR3, the DNA is TGCGCCAGCAGCCAAGTTGGCGGGAGGTCTCCGTTTGCTGAGCAGTTCTTC. This translates into CASSQVGGRSPFAEQFF.

This clonotype was counted a few times. The rearrangement joins TRBV2 to TRBJ1-5, with no clear D. CDR1 is SNHLY, CDR2 FYNNEI, per germline. Trimming stripped 1 base from V and 3 bases from J, with 13 bases between. There are 16 residues in the CDR3. DNA for the CDR3: TGTGCCAGCAGTGAAGGAGGCGGGCTCTACAATCAGCCCCAGCATTTT. This encodes CASSEGGGLYNQPQHF.

The chain is built from TRBV6-1 and TRBJ2-3, with D possibly called TRBD1 or TRBD2 (7 bases each). The germline CDR1 and CDR2 sequences are MNHNS and SASEGT. The CDR3 runs 18 residues. Trimming took off 5 bases at V and 2 bases at J, with 23 bases between the two ends. In DNA, the CDR3 is TGTGCCAGCAGTTCCCTCGTGGCAGGGGGGGCCCACACAGATACGCAGTATTTT. This encodes CASSSLVAGGAHTDTQYF.

This clonotype was counted many times. The chain has TRBV15 and TRBJ2-5; unclear D gene. This CDR3 has 14 residues. Trimming left V 0 bases short and J 2 bases short, with 7 bases between. The germline CDR1 and CDR2 sequences are LNHNV and YYDKDF (reference sequence). This CDR3 reads CATSREGIQETQYF. The CDR3 DNA is TGTGCCACCAGCAGAGAGGGAATTCAAGAGACCCAGTACTTC.

The V gene is TRBV11-2, the J gene TRBJ2-7; D not resolved. Germline lookup yields CDR1 SGHAT and CDR2 FQNNGV. Between the trimmed V and J ends, which lost 0 bases and 2 bases, there was a span of 8 bases. The CDR3 is 14 residues long. CDR3 sequence reads: CASSLDGRPYEQYF. The CDR3 nucleotides are TGTGCCAGCAGCTTAGATGGTAGGCCCTACGAGCAGTACTTC.

As to this clonotype: The conserved phenylalanine or tryptophan normally closing the CDR3 is absent here, so this likely arose from a read error. The chain recombines TRBV7-2 with TRBJ1-1; D call uncertain. The germline V gene encodes CDR1 SGHTA and CDR2 FQGNSA. Trimming took 2 bases from V and 4 from J, leaving 11 bases between them. The CDR3 has 14 residues. The CDR3 spells CASSLRVLFTEAFY. DNA for the CDR3: TGTGCCAGCAGCTTAAGGGTTTTGTTCACTGAAGCTTTCTAT.

The V and J genes are TRBV27 and TRBJ2-1, with TRBD2 matching 13 bases. CDR1 MNHEY and CDR2 SMNVEV come from the germline V gene (reference sequence). The CDR3 is 16 amino acids. Trimming at V came to 3 bases and at J to 8 bases, leaving 7 bases not matched to a gene. The CDR3 DNA sequence: TGTGCCAGCAGTTTCCCGACTAGCGGGAGGAACGATGAGCAGTTCTTC. Its protein product is CASSFPTSGRNDEQFF.

To note about this clonotype: Without the conserved terminal phenylalanine or tryptophan, this CDR3 likely stems from a read error. This chain joins TRBV19 and TRBJ2-2, with no clear D. This CDR3 contains 12 residues. Per the germline V gene, CDR1 is LNHDA and CDR2 is SQIVND (reference sequence). V was cut by 10 bases and J by 4 bases, with 10 bases left in between. CDR3 DNA sequence: TGTGCCACCAGCTTAGGCACCGGGGAGCTGTTTTCT. Translated: CATSLGTGELFS.